This is a list of T cell receptor beta chains from one sample in a study of tumor-infiltrating lymphocytes in oesophageal squamous cell carcinoma. In TCRdb, the PCR reads were re-called with MiXCR into one record per CDR3 protein. Of 21,000 or so distinct CDR3 sequences in the sample, about two fifths are singletons; the top ten hold 30% to 45%. The source material was esophageal tumor tissue. The receptors come from a male donor with esophageal squamous cell carcinoma. The CDR3 runs from the conserved cysteine through the conserved F or W. Fields, in order: CDR3 protein, V gene, J gene.

CDR3aa: CASRPNGGLGGYTF
v_gene: TRBV6-1
j_gene: TRBJ1-2

CDR3aa: CASSLQGAGETQYF
v_gene: TRBV7-3
j_gene: TRBJ2-5

CDR3aa: CASSQGQGGPTLLSYNEQFF
v_gene: TRBV7-6
j_gene: TRBJ2-1

CDR3aa: CASSQEIAGNIQYF
v_gene: TRBV4-1
j_gene: TRBJ2-4

CDR3aa: CSVDLAGGYEQYF
v_gene: TRBV29-1
j_gene: NA

CDR3aa: CASTSGSYNEQYF
v_gene: TRBV7-6
j_gene: NA

CDR3aa: CASSYSMITEALF
v_gene: TRBV6-5
j_gene: TRBJ1-1

CDR3aa: CASRTSTDTQYF
v_gene: TRBV28
j_gene: TRBJ2-3

CDR3aa: CASSLGSGGPLPPQTQYF
v_gene: TRBV11-2
j_gene: TRBJ2-5

CDR3aa: CSAAGAEPYEQYF
v_gene: TRBV20-1
j_gene: NA

CDR3aa: CASSKDVGKPEQYF
v_gene: TRBV4-1
j_gene: TRBJ2-7

CDR3aa: CASSPFQREGPNEQFF
v_gene: TRBV25-1
j_gene: TRBJ2-1

CDR3aa: CASSPSGTFYEQYF
v_gene: TRBV7-2
j_gene: NA

CDR3aa: CASSLGQNSYGYTF
v_gene: TRBV5-1
j_gene: NA

CDR3aa: CASSDLHGISTDTQYF
v_gene: TRBV10-2
j_gene: TRBJ2-3

CDR3aa: CSAIGTASYEQYF
v_gene: TRBV20-1
j_gene: TRBJ1-6

CDR3aa: CASSSSTDTQYF
v_gene: TRBV7-6
j_gene: TRBJ2-3

CDR3aa: CASSYDRSSPLHF
v_gene: TRBV6-6
j_gene: TRBJ1-6